The rows below give T cell receptor beta chains drawn from one sample of a study of blood T cells in healthy people across ages. TCRdb used MiXCR to reprocess the 5' RACE reads, holding one entry per CDR3 protein. The top ten clones hold about 20% of a sample with approximately 850,000 distinct CDR3 sequences, 55% to 75% of them seen once. The source material was blood. Every receptor here comes from a young man in good health. The CDR3 runs from the conserved cysteine through the conserved F or W. The order of the fields is J gene, D gene, clone size, V gene, CDR3 protein, CDR3 DNA. D genes are given only for firm matches. Not every row has a clone size; where given, it reads once, few, many or a size class.

TRBJ2-4 | TRBD2 | - | TRBV15 | CATSRDRTSGGGPGAIAKNIQYF | TGTGCCACCAGCAGAGATAGGACTAGCGGGGGGGGGCCGGGTGCGATCGCGAAAAACATTCAGTACTTC
TRBJ2-5 | - | few | TRBV6-2/TRBV6-3 | CASSYQTEETQYF | TGTGCCAGCAGTTACCAGACCGAAGAGACCCAGTACTTC
TRBJ2-3 | TRBD2 | - | TRBV5-1 | CASSLGALAGGLADTQYF | TGCGCCAGCAGCTTGGGTGCACTAGCGGGGGGATTAGCGGATACGCAGTATTTT
TRBJ2-1 | TRBD2 | - | TRBV2 | CASGSGGYNEQFF | TGTGCCAGCGGCAGCGGGGGATACAATGAGCAGTTCTTC
TRBJ2-2 | - | few | TRBV10-3 | CAIKRERGSGELFF | TGTGCCATCAAACGAGAGCGAGGGTCCGGGGAGCTGTTTTTT
TRBJ1-2 | - | - | TRBV20-1 | CSASNGLGGYTF | TGCAGTGCTAGTAATGGGCTTGGTGGCTACACCTTC
TRBJ2-5 | TRBD1 | - | TRBV10-3 | CATGLTGDKETQYF | TGTGCCACGGGGCTGACAGGGGATAAAGAGACCCAGTACTTC
TRBJ2-3 | - | - | TRBV20-1 | CSASQPDTQYF | TGCAGTGCTAGTCAGCCGGATACGCAGTATTTT
TRBJ2-3 | - | few | TRBV3-1 | CASSPRTVADTQYF | TGTGCCAGCAGCCCCCGGACAGTGGCAGATACGCAGTATTTT
TRBJ2-5 | TRBD1 | - | TRBV15 | CATSRDVGTGQYF | TGTGCCACCAGCAGAGATGTAGGGACAGGGCAGTACTTC
TRBJ1-2 | - | - | TRBV4-2 | CASSRNLRDSNYGYTF | TGTGCCAGCAGCCGTAACCTCCGGGACTCAAACTATGGCTACACCTTC
TRBJ2-7 | - | - | TRBV12-3/TRBV12-4 | CASSPNSGQGTNEQYF | TGTGCCAGCAGTCCGAACAGCGGGCAAGGCACCAACGAGCAGTACTTC
TRBJ2-3 | - | - | TRBV7-6 | CASRSPGVDTQYF | TGTGCCAGCAGGAGCCCGGGAGTGGATACGCAGTATTTT
TRBJ1-1 | - | - | TRBV7-2 | CASRDDSLGRNTEAFF | TGTGCCAGTCGAGACGACAGTCTGGGCCGAAACACTGAAGCTTTCTTT
TRBJ2-1 | - | medium-sized | TRBV10-3 | CAISTGPDANEQFF | TGTGCCATCAGTACGGGACCAGACGCGAATGAGCAGTTCTTC
TRBJ2-7 | - | once | TRBV29-1 | CSVAYRVGSYEQYF | TGCAGCGTCGCGTACAGGGTTGGGTCCTACGAGCAGTACTTC
TRBJ2-4 | TRBD1 | - | TRBV2 | CASRNRFRQGGNTQYF | TGTGCCAGCAGAAACCGATTCAGACAGGGCGGTAATACCCAGTACTTC
TRBJ2-1 | TRBD2 | - | TRBV24-1 | CATSVAGGPRNEQFF | TGTGCCACCAGTGTGGCGGGAGGGCCGCGCAATGAGCAGTTCTTC
TRBJ2-7 | - | few | TRBV7-9 | CASGAQGLYNEQYF | TGTGCCAGCGGTGCGCAAGGGCTCTACAATGAGCAGTACTTC
TRBJ2-7 | - | few | TRBV12-3/TRBV12-4 | CASSFSGQGYEQYF | TGTGCCAGCAGTTTTTCGGGGCAGGGCTACGAGCAGTACTTC
TRBJ1-2 | TRBD1 | few | TRBV20-1 | CSARDPRGRGGTAHYGYTF | TGCAGTGCTAGAGATCCCCGAGGCCGTGGAGGGACAGCACACTATGGCTACACCTTC
TRBJ2-1 | - | - | TRBV2 | CAGRVVNEQFF | TGTGCCGGACGGGTGGTCAATGAGCAGTTCTTC
TRBJ1-1 | - | once | TRBV3-1 | CASSQVTGNTEAFF | TGTGCCAGCAGCCAAGTTACAGGGAACACTGAAGCTTTCTTT
TRBJ1-2 | - | once | TRBV25-1 | CASSESQGAPNLYTF | TGTGCCAGCAGTGAAAGCCAGGGAGCCCCGAACCTCTACACCTTC
TRBJ2-3 | - | few | TRBV5-1 | CASSLEAQSTDTQYF | TGCGCCAGCAGCTTGGAGGCTCAGAGCACAGATACGCAGTATTTT
TRBJ2-3 | - | - | TRBV6-5 | CASSYSALGTDTQYF | TGTGCCAGCAGTTACTCTGCACTGGGGACAGATACGCAGTATTTT
TRBJ2-3 | - | - | TRBV24-1 | CATSVAGSTDTQYF | TGTGCCACCAGTGTCGCAGGGAGCACAGATACGCAGTATTTT
TRBJ2-3 | TRBD2 | few | TRBV12-3/TRBV12-4 | CASSSTSGIGTDTQYF | TGTGCCAGCAGTTCCACTAGCGGGATAGGCACAGATACGCAGTATTTT
TRBJ2-3 | TRBD2 | - | TRBV20-1 | CSAREASGTDTQYF | TGCAGTGCTAGAGAGGCTAGCGGGACAGATACGCAGTATTTT
TRBJ2-1 | - | - | TRBV29-1 | CSVEDKTGITNEQFF | TGCAGCGTTGAAGATAAGACAGGCATTACCAATGAGCAGTTCTTC
TRBJ1-2 | - | - | TRBV20-1 | CSASSTLGDYGYTF | TGCAGTGCTAGTTCCACTCTAGGGGACTATGGCTACACCTTC
TRBJ1-1 | - | - | TRBV20-1 | CSARGTEGTHTEAFF | TGCAGTGCTAGAGGCACCGAGGGAACCCACACTGAAGCTTTCTTT
TRBJ2-1 | TRBD1 | few | TRBV7-9 | CASSLMASRDRDINEQFF | TGTGCCAGCAGCTTAATGGCGTCCCGGGACAGGGATATCAATGAGCAGTTCTTC
TRBJ2-7 | TRBD2 | - | TRBV6-6 | CASSWRGGAYEQYF | TGTGCCAGCAGTTGGCGGGGGGGAGCCTACGAGCAGTACTTC
TRBJ2-6 | TRBD1 | few | TRBV7-9 | CASSFPRQGAPSGANVLTF | TGTGCCAGCAGCTTTCCTCGTCAGGGGGCCCCCTCTGGGGCCAACGTCCTGACTTTC
TRBJ2-6 | - | few | TRBV10-3 | CAIRIRVAGANVLTF | TGTGCCATCAGGATCAGGGTTGCTGGGGCCAACGTCCTGACTTTC
TRBJ2-3 | - | - | TRBV29-1 | CSVEPTSDTQYF | TGCAGCGTTGAACCAACATCAGATACGCAGTATTTT
TRBJ1-4 | - | - | TRBV10-2 | CASSEGKGLTNEKLFF | TGCGCCAGCAGTGAGGGGAAGGGATTAACTAATGAAAAACTGTTTTTT
TRBJ2-5 | TRBD1 | - | TRBV7-9 | CASSRSLGQLETQYF | TGTGCCAGCAGCCGTAGTCTGGGACAGCTAGAGACCCAGTACTTC
TRBJ2-5 | - | - | TRBV29-1 | CSADPYNEQYF | TGCAGCGCTGACCCTTACAATGAGCAGTACTTC
TRBJ2-4 | - | - | TRBV20-1 | CSARDIAGSKNIQYF | TGCAGTGCTAGAGATATCGCGGGGTCCAAAAACATTCAGTACTTC
TRBJ2-7 | - | few | TRBV20-1 | CSASLTRLRDEQYF | TGCAGTGCTAGTCTCACTCGGCTTAGGGACGAGCAGTACTTC
TRBJ1-1 | TRBD1 | - | TRBV3-1 | CASTRSGGASTEAFF | TGTGCCAGCACACGTTCAGGGGGCGCGAGCACTGAAGCTTTCTTT
TRBJ1-2 | - | - | TRBV28 | CASSLERSYTF | TGTGCCAGCAGTTTGGAGCGGAGCTACACCTTC
TRBJ2-7 | TRBD1 | once | TRBV12-3/TRBV12-4 | CASKQGARYEQYF | TGTGCCAGCAAACAGGGGGCGCGTTACGAGCAGTACTTC
TRBJ2-5 | - | - | TRBV9 | CASSVGAGGVGETQYF | TGTGCCAGCAGCGTAGGGGCAGGCGGAGTTGGGGAGACCCAGTACTTC
TRBJ2-3 | - | few | TRBV7-2 | CASSLVGLTDTQYF | TGTGCCAGCAGCTTAGTCGGCCTCACAGATACGCAGTATTTT
TRBJ2-7 | - | once | TRBV4-2 | CASSPNAGEYEQYF | TGTGCCAGCAGCCCTAACGCTGGTGAATACGAGCAGTACTTC
TRBJ2-5 | - | - | TRBV5-1 | CASSLLTHLAEQETQYF | TGCGCCAGCAGCTTACTGACCCATTTAGCGGAACAAGAGACCCAGTACTTC
TRBJ1-1 | - | few | TRBV6-1 | CASSGTGPNTEAFF | TGTGCCAGCAGTGGCACGGGCCCGAACACTGAAGCTTTCTTT
TRBJ1-6 | - | - | TRBV28 | CASNPRGGNSPLHF | TGTGCCAGCAATCCGAGAGGAGGCAATTCACCCCTCCACTTT
TRBJ1-2 | TRBD1 | - | TRBV28 | CASSLRDRVLGYTF | TGTGCCAGCAGTTTAAGGGACAGGGTCTTAGGCTACACCTTC
TRBJ2-1 | - | - | TRBV5-1 | CASSLVPNQANEQFF | TGCGCCAGCAGCTTAGTCCCCAATCAGGCTAATGAGCAGTTCTTC
TRBJ1-2 | - | - | TRBV2 | CAGHFGYTF | TGTGCCGGCCATTTTGGCTACACCTTC
TRBJ1-1 | - | - | TRBV6-5 | CASSDGQMNGEAFF | TGTGCCAGCAGTGACGGGCAGATGAACGGTGAAGCTTTCTTT
TRBJ2-7 | TRBD2 | few | TRBV29-1 | CSVDSTGTSGTDEQYF | TGCAGCGTTGACTCAACCGGGACTAGCGGGACAGACGAGCAGTACTTC
TRBJ1-2 | - | - | TRBV7-8 | CASSPTGQTSTNGYTF | TGTGCCAGCAGCCCAACCGGACAGACGAGTACGAATGGCTACACCTTC